These 25 T cell receptor beta chains were sequenced from one sample in a study of shared clonotypes between healthy human individuals. CD45RO-negative CD8 cells positively selected for CCR7 made up the naive population, which excluded terminally differentiated effector memory CD45RA+ cells. This table comes from immunoSEQ multiplex PCR, and its TCRdb copy is limited to in-frame clones, with some not included. The sample lists about 680,000 clones; 92% were seen once. Sequences were obtained from naive CD8+ T cells sorted from blood. Receptor source: a man aged 30 to 45 in good health.

The chain joins TRBV9 to TRBJ2-7, with 8 bases matching TRBD2. The CDR3 totals 14 residues. The V gene end was trimmed by 2 bases and the J gene end by 3 bases; junction bases not matched to a gene: 4. Germline values: CDR1 SGDLS, CDR2 YYNGEE. The DNA for the CDR3 is TGTGCCAGCAGCGTGTTAGCGGGAAACTACGAGCAGTACTTC. It encodes CASSVLAGNYEQYF.

The chain has TRBV30 and TRBJ2-7; D uncertain. The CDR3 runs to 12 residues. Trimming stripped 2 bases from V and 3 bases from J, with 8 bases between. Germline lookup yields CDR1 GTSNPN and CDR2 SVGIG (reference sequence). CDR3 amino acids: CAWSSPSYEQYF. In DNA form, the CDR3 reads TGTGCCTGGAGTTCCCCGAGCTACGAGCAGTACTTC.

V is TRBV30 and J is TRBJ2-7, with 7 bases that match TRBD1. Germline V CDR1 and CDR2: GTSNPN, SVGIG (reference sequence). V trimming: 4 bases; J trimming: 1 base; junction bases outside the gene matches: 7. This CDR3 spans 14 amino acids. The CDR3 DNA reads as TGTGCCTGGAATTTTGCGACAGGGTCCTACGAGCAGTACTTC. This sequence encodes CAWNFATGSYEQYF.

The sample holds one count of this clone. V and J are TRBV28 and TRBJ2-7; the match to TRBD1 covers 7 bases. CDR1 MDHEN and CDR2 SYDVKM come from the germline V gene. The CDR3 extends over 13 amino acids. V trimming: 5 bases; J trimming: 4 bases; junction bases outside the gene matches: 5. CDR3 DNA: TGTGCCAGCAGTGGAAACAGGGGATACGAGCAGTACTTC. This encodes CASSGNRGYEQYF.

V usage is TRBV7-9 and J usage is TRBJ2-7, with TRBD1 as a possible D gene (6 bases). Germline V CDR1 and CDR2: SEHNR, FQNEAQ (reference sequence). CDR3 length: 13 residues. The ends were cut back, 4 bases at V and 3 bases at J, with 10 bases in the middle. For the CDR3, the DNA is TGTGCCAGCAGCTCCGGGACAATCTACGAGCAGTACTTC. Translation gives CASSSGTIYEQYF.

The chain has TRBV6-1 and TRBJ1-3; D gene uncertain. There are 18 residues in the CDR3. Germline V gives CDR1 MNHNS, CDR2 SASEGT. V lost 0 bases, J lost 3 bases, and 18 bases lay in between. Here the CDR3 reads CASSEAWGGPVYGNTIYF. The CDR3 coding sequence is TGTGCCAGCAGTGAAGCGTGGGGAGGGCCGGTATATGGAAACACCATATATTTT.

The rearrangement uses TRBV6-5 and TRBJ2-5; possible D gene TRBD2, 5 bases. The end of the DNA is better explained by TRBJ2-7, so the J call may be wrong. Germline CDR1 reads MNHEY; CDR2 reads SVGAGI. This CDR3 is built from 13 residues. The CDR3 reads CASSPRAEGEQYF. CDR3 in DNA: TGTGCCAGCAGTCCCCGAGCTGAGGGCGAGCAGTACTTC.

The chain combines TRBV7-9 with TRBJ2-3; D not certain. V lost 3 bases to trimming and J lost 1 base, with 8 bases between them. The germline V gene has CDR1 SEHNR and CDR2 FQNEAQ (reference sequence). The CDR3 runs to 14 residues. The CDR3 DNA follows: TGTGCCAGCAGCTTGGTACTACGCACAGATACGCAGTATTTT. Translation gives CASSLVLRTDTQYF.

The chain links TRBV7-2 to TRBJ1-3; D is undetermined. This CDR3 is built from 15 residues. V lost 1 base and J 0 bases, leaving 7 bases between the germline ends. Germline V gives CDR1 SGHTA, CDR2 FQGNSA. The CDR3 region has the DNA TGTGCCAGCAGCTTAGGGGGAAACTCTGGAAACACCATATATTTT. Amino acids: CASSLGGNSGNTIYF.

The rearrangement links TRBV29-1 to TRBJ1-2, with D perhaps matching TRBD1 (6 bases). V was shortened by 7 bases and J by 6 bases, with 15 bases between the two germline ends. Germline V gene lookup returns CDR1 SQVTM and CDR2 ANQGSEA. The CDR3 runs 12 residues. This CDR3 is CSALYREDGYTF. The CDR3 nucleotides read TGCAGCGCCCTGTACAGGGAGGATGGCTACACCTTC.

The chain employs TRBV4-1 and TRBJ2-5; unclear D gene. CDR3 length: 14 residues. The germline V and J ends were trimmed by 1 base and 2 bases, with 8 bases remaining between them. Germline CDR1 is MGHRA and CDR2 is YSYEKL. The CDR3 region has the DNA TGCGCCAGCAGCCAAGCTGGCATACAAGAGACCCAGTACTTC. Protein sequence: CASSQAGIQETQYF.

This chain joins TRBV19 and TRBJ2-1, with a possible D match to TRBD2 (5 bases). This CDR3 is built from 13 residues. Germline V gene data show CDR1 as LNHDA and CDR2 as SQIVND (reference sequence). V lost 5 bases, J lost 9 bases, and 14 bases lay in between. CDR3 region: CASSVLSGSEQFF. CDR3 bases: TGTGCCAGTAGTGTCCTGTCGGGGAGTGAGCAGTTCTTC.

This sequence joins TRBV7-6 and TRBJ2-7; D call uncertain. The V gene lost 5 bases and the J gene lost 5 bases, with 16 bases spanning the gap. The CDR3 contains 14 residues. Germline CDR1 reads SGHVS; CDR2 reads FNYEAQ. CDR3 protein: CASSPGFGGNEQYF. CDR3 nucleotides: TGTGCCAGCAGCCCCGGTTTTGGCGGCAACGAGCAGTACTTC. The full variable domain, in which reference TRBV7-6 and TRBJ2-7 provide the parts outside the CDR3, is GAGVSQSPRYKVTKRGQDVALRCDPISGHVSLYWYRQALGQGPEFLTYFNYEAQQDKSGLPNDRFSAERPEGSISTLTIQRTEQRDSAMYRCASSPGFGGNEQYFGPGTRLTVT.

This sequence joins TRBV5-1 and TRBJ2-7, with 9 bases fitting TRBD1. V lost 4 bases to trimming and J lost 6 bases; unmatched junction nucleotides: 5. The CDR3 spans 13 residues. The germline V gene has CDR1 SGHRS and CDR2 YFSETQ. CDR3 bases: TGCGCCAGCAGCGTCACAGGGGGCAGCGAGCAGTACTTC. Amino acid sequence: CASSVTGGSEQYF.

The chain combines TRBV7-9 with TRBJ2-4, with D perhaps TRBD2 (5 bases). Germline V gene data show CDR1 as SEHNR and CDR2 as FQNEAQ (reference sequence). With 4 bases removed from V and 0 bases from J, the gap between germline ends came to 16 bases. CDR3 size: 17 residues. The CDR3 sequence is CASSSNVLARAKNIQYF. The CDR3 nucleotides read TGTGCCAGCAGCTCTAACGTGCTAGCTCGAGCCAAAAACATTCAGTACTTC.

The chain uses TRBV13 and TRBJ2-1, with TRBD1 matching 8 bases. V lost 1 base and J lost 2; bases outside the gene matches: 7. Germline V CDR1 and CDR2: PRHDT, FYEKMQ (reference sequence). This CDR3 has 17 residues. DNA for the CDR3: TGTGCCAGCAGCTTAGAGTCTCAGGGGGCACCCTACAATGAGCAGTTCTTC. It codes for CASSLESQGAPYNEQFF. The full variable domain, rest sourced from reference TRBV13 and TRBJ2-1, is AAGVIQSPRHLIKEKRETATLKCYPIPRHDTVYWYQQGPGQDPQFLISFYEKMQSDKGSIPDRFSAQQFSDYHSELNMSSLELGDSALYFCASSLESQGAPYNEQFFGPGTRLTVL.

This chain links TRBV9 with TRBJ2-7; D gene uncertain. CDR1 is SGDLS, CDR2 YYNGEE, per germline. The CDR3 extends over 13 amino acids. V gave up 0 bases and J gave up 0 bases, with 4 bases separating them. The CDR3 reads CASSVGYSYEQYF. The DNA of the CDR3 is TGTGCCAGCAGCGTAGGCTACTCCTACGAGCAGTACTTC. Using reference TRBV9 and TRBJ2-7 for the parts outside the CDR3, the full variable domain is DSGVTQTPKHLITATGQRVTLRCSPRSGDLSVYWYQQSLDQGLQFLIQYYNGEERAKGNILERFSAQQFPDLHSELNLSSLELGDSALYFCASSVGYSYEQYFGPGTRLTVT.

The rearrangement uses TRBV2 and TRBJ2-1; a weak D match, TRBD1 (5 bases). The CDR3 covers 13 residues. With 7 bases removed from V and 2 bases from J, the gap between germline ends came to 9 bases. The germline V gene has CDR1 SNHLY and CDR2 FYNNEI. In DNA, the CDR3 is TGTGCCAGCAATTTCAGGGCCTACAATGAGCAGTTCTTC. Translating gives CASNFRAYNEQFF.

The rearrangement links TRBV4-3 to TRBJ2-7; D is perhaps TRBD1 or TRBD2 (6 bases each). Germline V gene lookup returns CDR1 LGHNA and CDR2 YSLEER. The V end lost 4 bases, the J end lost 5 bases, and 21 bases lay between the germline ends. The CDR3 length is 16 residues. The CDR3 protein is CASSPSTWGAKDEQYF. The CDR3 coding sequence is TGCGCCAGCAGCCCCTCAACCTGGGGGGCGAAGGACGAGCAGTACTTC.

The rearrangement joins TRBV6-1 to TRBJ1-2, with 7 bases identical to TRBD1. V gave up 3 bases and J gave up 5 bases; unmatched junction bases: 6. There are 14 residues in the CDR3. Germline V CDR1 and CDR2: MNHNS, SASEGT. The CDR3 reads CASSEAGGGYGYTF. CDR3 sequence (DNA): TGTGCCAGCAGTGAGGCAGGGGGAGGGTATGGCTACACCTTC.

The chain combines TRBV2 with TRBJ2-5, with TRBD1 matching over 10 bases. Germline V gives CDR1 SNHLY, CDR2 FYNNEI. The V gene end was trimmed by 6 bases and the J gene end by 4 bases; junction bases not matched to a gene: 17. The CDR3 is 18 amino acids. Here the CDR3 reads CASSEYRPGQGRRETQYF. Here the CDR3 DNA reads TGTGCCAGCAGCGAATATAGGCCGGGACAGGGGAGACGAGAGACCCAGTACTTC.

V gene TRBV27 combines with J gene TRBJ1-2; tentative D call: TRBD1 (6 bases). The ends were cut back, 7 bases at V and 6 bases at J, with 18 bases in the middle. The CDR3 sequence is 14 residues long. Germline CDR1 is MNHEY and CDR2 is SMNVEV (reference sequence). The CDR3 DNA reads TGTGCCAGCAAATTTGTCTCGGGGGGCGATGGCTACACCTTC. Protein: CASKFVSGGDGYTF.

The chain is built from TRBV9 and TRBJ2-1; 7 bases agree with TRBD2. Germline lookup yields CDR1 SGDLS and CDR2 YYNGEE. This CDR3 has 17 amino acids. Trimming at V came to 4 bases and at J to 1 base, leaving 11 bases not matched to a gene. CDR3 sequence: CASSSTLSGDSYNEQFF. In DNA form, the CDR3 reads TGTGCCAGCAGCTCCACCTTGAGCGGGGATTCCTACAATGAGCAGTTCTTC.

This chain links TRBV4-3 with TRBJ2-1, with 8 bases fitting TRBD1. Germline V gene sequence: CDR1 LGHNA, CDR2 YSLEER. The trim removed 1 base at V and 5 bases at J, leaving 4 bases unmatched. The CDR3 totals 15 residues. Here the CDR3 DNA reads TGCGCCAGCAGCCAAGGCCCGACAGGGGACAATGAGCAGTTCTTC. It specifies CASSQGPTGDNEQFF.

The rearrangement links TRBV13 to TRBJ1-2; D gene unclear. Trimming pared 5 bases from V and 2 bases from J, leaving 15 bases between. Germline loops: CDR1 PRHDT, CDR2 FYEKMQ (reference sequence). The CDR3 length is 15 residues. The CDR3 DNA is TGTGCCAGCAGCCCTACAGTGCAGGCCAACTATGGCTACACCTTC. As protein: CASSPTVQANYGYTF.